Listed below are T cell receptor beta chains from one sample, sequenced in a study of T cells in Graves' hyperthyroidism and ophthalmopathy. MiXCR, applied by TCRdb to the multiplex PCR reads, yields one record per CDR3 protein. The top ten clones hold approximately 33% of a sample with fewer than 400,000 distinct CDR3 sequences, approximately 16% of them seen once. Sequencing was performed on blood. These receptors were taken from a man aged 25-45 years with Graves' hyperthyroidism. CDR3s include the opening cysteine and the closing phenylalanine or tryptophan. The D gene is left open where the match is weak. Size tells how often a clone was seen (once, few, many) or the class of an expanded clone, and some rows leave it out.

J | D | V | size | DNA | CDR3
TRBJ2-3 | NA | TRBV24-1 | few | TGTGCCACCAGTGATCCCGGCACTAGTGGGGATACGCAGTATTTT | CATSDPGTSGDTQYF
TRBJ1-1 | NA | TRBV5-1 | few | TGCGCCAGCAGCGGAATAAAGAGGGGGGGCACTGAAGCTTTCTTT | CASSGIKRGGTEAFF
TRBJ2-3 | TRBD2 | TRBV3-1 | many | TGTGCCAGCAGCGGGACTAGCGGTCGGGGGCAGTATTTT | CASSGTSGRGQYF
TRBJ2-1 | TRBD2 | TRBV20-1 | many | TGCAGTGCTCCCGCGGGGGGGGACTACCTCTACAATGAGCAGTTCTTC | CSAPAGGDYLYNEQFF
TRBJ2-1 | NA | TRBV6-1 | NA | TGTGCCAGCAGTGAACAGGACAATGAGCAGTTCTTC | CASSEQDNEQFF
TRBJ1-3 | NA | TRBV3-1 | NA | TGTGCCAGCAGCCAATCTTTAAGAAACACCATATATTTT | CASSQSLRNTIYF
TRBJ1-2 | NA | TRBV7-2 | many | TGTGCCAGCACCCAGAGAACCCCCGGGAATGGCTACACCTTC | CASTQRTPGNGYTF
TRBJ2-6 | NA | TRBV12-3/TRBV12-4 | NA | TGTGCCAGCAGCGCTACTGGGGCCAACGTCCTGACTTTC | CASSATGANVLTF
TRBJ1-2 | NA | TRBV9 | NA | TGTGCCAGCAGCGCACAGCGCTATGGCTACACCTTC | CASSAQRYGYTF
TRBJ1-4 | NA | TRBV20-1 | NA | TGCAGTGCTAGAGTACACGGAGATAATGAAGAACTGTTTTTT | CSARVHGDNEELFF
TRBJ1-1 | NA | TRBV18 | few | TGTGCCAGCTCACCGGCAGGAAACACTGAAGTTTTCTTT | CASSPAGNTEVFF
TRBJ1-1 | NA | TRBV5-5 | once | TGTGCCAGCAGCTTTTGGGGGACGAACACTGAAGCTTTCTTT | CASSFWGTNTEAFF
TRBJ2-7 | NA | TRBV19 | NA | TGTGCCAGTAGAAGATCGCCGGAGGGAGCCTACGAGCAGTACTTC | CASRRSPEGAYEQYF
TRBJ1-3 | NA | TRBV5-1 | many | TGCGCCAGCAGCTTGCACGGGGAAGGACCTGGAAACACCATATATTTT | CASSLHGEGPGNTIYF
TRBJ1-1 | TRBD1 | TRBV5-1 | many | TGCGCCAGCAACGACAGGGACAACACTGAAGCTTTCTTT | CASNDRDNTEAFF
TRBJ2-7 | NA | TRBV11-2 | many | TGTGCCAGCAGCTTAGTGGTGACAGGCGGGGAGCAGTACTTC | CASSLVVTGGEQYF
TRBJ2-2 | NA | TRBV18 | many | TGTGCCAGCTCACCACCGGGACGGAACACCGGGGAGCTGTTTTTT | CASSPPGRNTGELFF
TRBJ1-5 | TRBD1 | TRBV2 | NA | TGTGCCAGCAGCCGAACAGGGGGCCTCAATCAGCCCCAGCATTTT | CASSRTGGLNQPQHF
TRBJ2-1 | TRBD1 | TRBV11-2 | many | TGTGCCAGCAGTCGACAGGGGAATCCAAACAATGAGCAGTTCTTC | CASSRQGNPNNEQFF
TRBJ2-2 | NA | TRBV6-1 | NA | TGTGCCAGCAGTGAATCGTTAGAGAACACCGGGGAGCTGTTTTTT | CASSESLENTGELFF
TRBJ2-2 | TRBD2 | TRBV5-1 | NA | TGCGCCAGCAGCTTGGCCGCGGGAGGTAGGAACACCGGGGAGCTGTTTTTT | CASSLAAGGRNTGELFF
TRBJ1-2 | NA | TRBV18 | NA | TGTGCCAGCTCACCACCGACCGTTAACTATGGCTACACCTTC | CASSPPTVNYGYTF
TRBJ1-5 | NA | TRBV28 | many | TGTGCCAGCAGTTTATTAGCAGGGGTACCTCAGCCCCAGCATTTT | CASSLLAGVPQPQHF
TRBJ2-3 | TRBD2 | TRBV11-2 | many | TGTGCCAGCAGCTTAAGTCGCCTAGCGGGAGGGGGAGATACGCAGTATTTT | CASSLSRLAGGGDTQYF
TRBJ2-5 | NA | TRBV12-3/TRBV12-4 | few | TGTGCCAGCAGTAAAGGGTGGGCAGAGACCCAGTACTTC | CASSKGWAETQYF
TRBJ2-1 | NA | TRBV7-8 | many | TGTGCCAGCTCCATAGGGGGGAGTGAGCAGTTCTTC | CASSIGGSEQFF
TRBJ2-7 | TRBD1 | TRBV10-3 | many | TGTGCCATCAGGACAGGGACAGGATCCTACGAGCAGTACTTC | CAIRTGTGSYEQYF
TRBJ2-3 | NA | TRBV20-1 | many | TGCAGTGCAAGTGGGGGGGCGAGCACAGATACGCAGTATTTT | CSASGGASTDTQYF
TRBJ2-1 | TRBD2 | TRBV20-1 | many | TGCAGTGCTGACCTAGCGGGTAGGGAGAATGAGCAGTTCTTC | CSADLAGRENEQFF
TRBJ2-3 | TRBD1 | TRBV7-3 | NA | TGTGCCAGCAGCCCCGGGACAGCTCTAGATCCAGATACGCAGTATTTT | CASSPGTALDPDTQYF
TRBJ2-1 | TRBD2 | TRBV20-1 | many | TGCAGTGCGCCCGGGACTAGCCCCAATGAGCAGTTCTTC | CSAPGTSPNEQFF
TRBJ1-1 | NA | TRBV2 | many | TGTGCCAGCAGTGAGGACTCTAACACTGAAGCTTTCTTT | CASSEDSNTEAFF
TRBJ1-1 | NA | TRBV10-3 | many | TGTGCCATCAGTGAGTCTTGGGACACTGAAGCTTTCTTT | CAISESWDTEAFF
TRBJ1-3 | NA | TRBV19 | once | TGTGCCAGTACTTACGGGGACTCTGGAAACACCATATATTTT | CASTYGDSGNTIYF
TRBJ2-5 | NA | TRBV25-1 | NA | TGTGCCAGCAGTGAGGGGATGATAGAGACCCAGTACTTC | CASSEGMIETQYF